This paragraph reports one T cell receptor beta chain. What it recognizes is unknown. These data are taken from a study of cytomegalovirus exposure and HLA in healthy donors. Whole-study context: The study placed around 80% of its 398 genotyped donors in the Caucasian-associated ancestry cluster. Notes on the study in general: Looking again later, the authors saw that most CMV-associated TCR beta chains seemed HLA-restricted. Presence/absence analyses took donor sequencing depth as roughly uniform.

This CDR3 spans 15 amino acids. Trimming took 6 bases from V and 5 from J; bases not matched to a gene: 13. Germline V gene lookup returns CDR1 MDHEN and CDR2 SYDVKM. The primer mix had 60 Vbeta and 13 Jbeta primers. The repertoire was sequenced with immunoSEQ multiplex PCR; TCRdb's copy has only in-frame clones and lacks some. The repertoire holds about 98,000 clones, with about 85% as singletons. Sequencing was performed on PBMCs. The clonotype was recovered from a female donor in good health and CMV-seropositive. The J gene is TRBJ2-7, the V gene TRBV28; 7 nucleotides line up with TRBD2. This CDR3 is CASRKIRDYSHEQYF. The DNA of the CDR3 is TGTGCCAGCAGGAAAATCCGGGACTATTCGCACGAGCAGTACTTC.